The rows below give T cell receptor beta chains drawn from one sample of a study of CD8 T cells in ankylosing spondylitis. TCRdb fed the 5' RACE reads into MiXCR, producing one record per CDR3 protein. The sample holds around 490,000 distinct CDR3 sequences, approximately 5% seen once. Sequencing was performed on blood, either unsorted or a sorted T cell fraction (not recorded which). The receptors derive from a male donor with ankylosing spondylitis. The CDR3 runs from the conserved cysteine through the conserved F or W. Each record gives: D gene, V gene, CDR3 protein. D genes are given only for firm matches.

D: .; V: TRBV6-2/TRBV6-3; CDR3: CATDLIGTSGYTF
D: .; V: TRBV4-2; CDR3: CASSQSAVDWTTGELFF
D: TRBD1; V: TRBV7-2; CDR3: CASSLRGTGPGELFF
D: .; V: TRBV11-1; CDR3: CASSLAVGQRQRNTEAFF
D: .; V: TRBV6-2/TRBV6-3; CDR3: CASSPLRGITGELFF
D: .; V: TRBV4-3; CDR3: CASSQDLRHENEKLFF
D: .; V: TRBV7-2; CDR3: CASSLADAYTEAFF
D: .; V: TRBV28; CDR3: CASAPVYSGNTIYF
D: TRBD2; V: TRBV12-3/TRBV12-4; CDR3: CASRTSVTGELFF
D: TRBD2; V: TRBV20-1; CDR3: CSARGGLAGDDQETQYF
D: TRBD1; V: TRBV4-3; CDR3: CASSRDRERSGYTF
D: .; V: TRBV6-5; CDR3: CASSYPQGSGEQETQYF
D: TRBD2; V: TRBV24-1; CDR3: CATSDSPPSGGVTDTQYF
D: TRBD2; V: TRBV7-9; CDR3: CASSPTGTSGEDTQYF
D: .; V: TRBV7-9; CDR3: CASSSNGLDGFF
D: TRBD1; V: TRBV2; CDR3: CASSPGTGYLIGTGELFF
D: .; V: TRBV5-6; CDR3: CASSSILDKGSSNEQFF
D: .; V: TRBV4-2; CDR3: CASSQASSYEQYF
D: .; V: TRBV11-2; CDR3: CASRFPGRRTEAFF
D: TRBD2; V: TRBV20-1; CDR3: CSARYSGRAPGAQYF
D: .; V: TRBV7-2; CDR3: CASSRQTSYEQYF
D: .; V: TRBV9; CDR3: CASSPLGQHYNEQFF
D: .; V: TRBV4-1; CDR3: CASSKSLWGSDTQYF
D: TRBD1; V: TRBV29-1; CDR3: CSVVGQENTEAFF
D: TRBD1; V: TRBV7-3; CDR3: CASSLQGATNTGELFF
D: TRBD2; V: TRBV7-9; CDR3: CASSSSGTSGRNEQFF
D: .; V: TRBV20-1; CDR3: CSASNNHEQFF
D: TRBD1; V: TRBV12-3/TRBV12-4; CDR3: CASSEDRGIWYGYTF
D: .; V: TRBV29-1; CDR3: CSVMDPQNPYEQYF
D: .; V: TRBV6-1; CDR3: CASSVARGNTEAFF
D: .; V: TRBV20-1; CDR3: CSPTGQPSKRAFF
D: .; V: TRBV28; CDR3: CASSFRANYGYTF
D: .; V: TRBV12-3/TRBV12-4; CDR3: CASSRGYRIGNEQFF
D: TRBD1; V: TRBV29-1; CDR3: CSAYRGSNTGELFF
D: .; V: TRBV28; CDR3: CASTGTNGNTIYF
D: TRBD2; V: TRBV25-1; CDR3: CASSEYMGTSGTTDTQYF
D: .; V: TRBV20-1; CDR3: CSARRYSGNTIYF
D: .; V: TRBV11-2; CDR3: CASSLGPGRANYGYTF
D: .; V: TRBV5-1; CDR3: CASSFGGTNTGELFF
D: .; V: TRBV7-3; CDR3: CASSLLDRGDTQYF
D: .; V: TRBV20-1; CDR3: CSASQGGIIGFYEQYF
D: .; V: TRBV6-5; CDR3: CASSSHGQETQYF
D: TRBD1; V: TRBV20-1; CDR3: CSAEPPGQGVNEQYF
D: .; V: TRBV28; CDR3: CASSSHSGFGTQYF
D: .; V: TRBV12-3/TRBV12-4; CDR3: CASSLGVSVDTQYF
D: .; V: TRBV20-1; CDR3: CSATGSLAKNIQYF
D: .; V: TRBV10-3; CDR3: CAISSEGGLSYTF
D: .; V: TRBV5-1; CDR3: CASSLAPGTNEKLFF
D: .; V: TRBV10-3; CDR3: CAISTGDGTDTQYF
D: .; V: TRBV6-2/TRBV6-3; CDR3: CASRLQGSPEAFF
D: .; V: TRBV4-2; CDR3: CASSQGTGEAFF
D: .; V: TRBV6-5; CDR3: CASSYSGSGWADTQYF
D: TRBD1; V: TRBV7-4; CDR3: CASSGETGGGTDTQYF
D: TRBD1; V: TRBV9; CDR3: CASSPGVGQGGNYGYTF
D: TRBD2; V: TRBV15; CDR3: CATSRSTSGRAGEQFF
D: TRBD1; V: TRBV15; CDR3: CATSRAWTGDTGELFF
D: .; V: TRBV27; CDR3: CASSLYVPRGRNWEKLFF
D: .; V: TRBV20-1; CDR3: CSAGRLAEALETQYF
D: .; V: TRBV7-2; CDR3: CASSLAFGQPQHF
D: .; V: TRBV6-1; CDR3: CASSMDFGYNEQFF